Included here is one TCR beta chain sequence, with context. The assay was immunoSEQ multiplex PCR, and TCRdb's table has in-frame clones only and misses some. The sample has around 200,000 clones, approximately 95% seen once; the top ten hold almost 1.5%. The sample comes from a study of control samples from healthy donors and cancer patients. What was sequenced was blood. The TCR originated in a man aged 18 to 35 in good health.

The DNA of the CDR3 is TGTGCCAGCTCACCATTTAGGAACACCGGGGAGCTGTTTTTT. This gives the protein CASSPFRNTGELFF. This rearrangement joins TRBV18 to TRBJ2-2; D gene unclear. CDR3 length: 14 amino acids. Between the trimmed V and J ends, which lost 2 bases and 1 base, there was a span of 5 bases. Germline-derived CDR1 and CDR2 are KGHSH and LQKENI.